This T cell receptor beta chain was recorded in a study of blood T cells in healthy people across ages. About the study: Template switching retrieved approximately one barcoded beta molecule for each two T cells.

Sample-barcoded 5' priming and a J-beta primer mix drove a second PCR of roughly 7 to 11 cycles. TCRdb reprocessed the 5' RACE reads via MiXCR and lists one record per CDR3 protein. The sample holds about 830,000 distinct CDR3 sequences, over 45% seen once. Trimming removed 5 bases from V and 1 base from J, with 13 bases in between. CDR1 is SGHVS and CDR2 is FNYEAQ in the germline V gene. The CDR3 has 15 amino acids. General observations from the study: TCR beta diversity per million T cells fell roughly linearly with age. Naive T cell percentage and TCR beta diversity correlated strongly.

Note on this clonotype: What it binds is unknown.

Donors ranged from about 6 to 95 years old and were healthy Caucasians in Russia. The sample comprised blood. V and J are TRBV7-6 and TRBJ2-3; D gene ambiguous. The source is a young man in good health. The CDR3 nucleotides are TGTGCCAGCAGCCCATACTCCAGAGGCACAGATACGCAGTATTTT. Its translation: CASSPYSRGTDTQYF.